A selection of T cell receptor beta chains follows, all from one sample in a study of OX40 agonist ivuxolimab in advanced cancers. Only in-frame clones appear in the TCRdb table, and some are missing; sequencing was by immunoSEQ multiplex PCR. This table holds around 84,000 clones, more than 70% found once. The sample here was CD4+ or CD8+ T cells sorted from blood, taken in a trial of the OX40 agonist ivuxolimab. These TCRs come from an adult with an advanced solid tumor such as melanoma, head and neck, liver or kidney cancer. The CDR3 runs from the conserved cysteine through the conserved F or W. A D gene is named only where the DNA matches it firmly.

v_call	d_call	j_call	cdr3_aa
TRBV29-1	-	TRBJ2-3	CSVRSSTDTQYF
TRBV18	-	TRBJ2-1	CASSTRDTSYNEQFF
TRBV23-1	TRBD1	TRBJ1-1	CASSHSWDRRTEAFF
TRBV6-6	-	TRBJ2-7	CASTGVGVPSYEQYF
TRBV5-6	TRBD1	TRBJ1-2	CASSLDRGRGYTF
TRBV2	TRBD1	TRBJ1-2	CASSRQGDLFGYTF
TRBV2	TRBD2	TRBJ2-1	CASTGLAVNNEQFF
TRBV10-1	TRBD2	TRBJ2-1	CASSGPGLAGGNEQFF
TRBV9	-	TRBJ2-1	CASSVVGGAEQFF
TRBV5-1	-	TRBJ2-1	CASSLGAGGGYNEQFF
TRBV29-1	-	TRBJ1-4	CSVGLSINEKLFF
TRBV5-1	-	TRBJ2-3	CASSLAGRSAQYF
TRBV7-9	TRBD1	TRBJ2-3	CASSLGGQGGDTQYF
TRBV10-3	-	-	CAISESGARVYEQYF
TRBV27	TRBD1	TRBJ1-4	CASRTGGVREKLFF
TRBV15	TRBD1	TRBJ1-2	CATRENRGLGYGYTF
TRBV30	-	TRBJ1-2	CAWSAGADFNYGYTF
TRBV19	-	TRBJ2-1	CASSILGQSSSYNEQFF
TRBV10-1	TRBD1	TRBJ2-7	CASSKGGSSYEQYF
TRBV5-6	-	TRBJ2-7	CASSLGPGEQYF
TRBV2	-	TRBJ2-1	CASSDSGDQYNEQFF
TRBV14	TRBD1	TRBJ2-1	CASSPRTGMDYNEQFF